A single T cell receptor (beta chain) is shown here with its context. Its antigen remains unknown. The data stem from a study of CD4 T cells in relation to SARS-CoV-2 and coronaviruses. Across the study: TCR beta CDR3s were sequenced after roughly 10-day antigen culture of PBMCs. No peptide or an HIV-1 Nef peptide pool served as negative control. The HLA restriction of the shared crossreactive spike epitopes was mapped.

Study-wide findings and caveats: Each donor contributed either pre-pandemic or post-infection samples, not both.

Unexposed donor CD4+ T cells date from about 2011-2018, before the COVID-19 pandemic. After approximately 10 days of culture, CD4+ T cells were isolated. Sequenced by immunoSEQ multiplex PCR; TCRdb stores in-frame clones only, minus some. The repertoire consists of roughly 18,000 clones, with 70% to 80% occurring once and the leading ten covering roughly 29%. Trimming took 4 bases from V and 3 from J, leaving 13 bases between them. This CDR3 region has 14 residues. Germline V lookup: CDR1 SGHKS, CDR2 YYEKEE (reference sequence). This TCR derives from a human donor in good health. The rearrangement links TRBV5-5 to TRBJ1-1, with D perhaps TRBD1 (6 bases). Specimen: CD4+ T cells from PBMCs, cultured in vitro. This CDR3 is CASSLGGRYTEAFF. The DNA of the CDR3 is TGTGCCAGCAGCCTAGGGGGTCGGTACACTGAAGCTTTCTTT.